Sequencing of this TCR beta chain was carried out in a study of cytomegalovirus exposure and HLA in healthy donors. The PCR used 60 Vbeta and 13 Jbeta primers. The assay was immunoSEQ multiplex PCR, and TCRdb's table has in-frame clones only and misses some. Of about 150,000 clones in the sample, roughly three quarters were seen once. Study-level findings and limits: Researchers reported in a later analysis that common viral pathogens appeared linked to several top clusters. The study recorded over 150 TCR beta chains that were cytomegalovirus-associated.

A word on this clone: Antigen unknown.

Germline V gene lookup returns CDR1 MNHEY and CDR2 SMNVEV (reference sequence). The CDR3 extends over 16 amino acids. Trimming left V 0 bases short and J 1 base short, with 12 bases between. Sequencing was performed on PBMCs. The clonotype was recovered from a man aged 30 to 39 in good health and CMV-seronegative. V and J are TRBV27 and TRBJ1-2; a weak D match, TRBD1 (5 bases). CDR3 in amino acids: CASSLSPGHNNYGYTF. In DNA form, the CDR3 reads TGTGCCAGCAGTTTATCGCCAGGGCATAATAACTATGGCTACACCTTC.